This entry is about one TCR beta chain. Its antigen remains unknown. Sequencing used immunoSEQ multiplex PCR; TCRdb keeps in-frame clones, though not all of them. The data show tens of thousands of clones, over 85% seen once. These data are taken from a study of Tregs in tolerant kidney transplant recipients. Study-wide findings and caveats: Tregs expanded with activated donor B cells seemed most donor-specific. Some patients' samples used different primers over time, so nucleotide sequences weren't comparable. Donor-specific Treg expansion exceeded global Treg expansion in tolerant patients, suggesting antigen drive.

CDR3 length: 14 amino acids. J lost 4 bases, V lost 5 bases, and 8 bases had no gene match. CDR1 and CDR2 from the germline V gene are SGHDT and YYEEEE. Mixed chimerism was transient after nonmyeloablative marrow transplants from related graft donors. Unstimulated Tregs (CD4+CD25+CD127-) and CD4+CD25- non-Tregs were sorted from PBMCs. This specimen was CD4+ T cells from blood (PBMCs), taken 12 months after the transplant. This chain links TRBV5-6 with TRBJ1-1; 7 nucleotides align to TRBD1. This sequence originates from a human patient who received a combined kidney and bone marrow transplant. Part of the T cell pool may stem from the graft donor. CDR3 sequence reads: CASRNRGWSTEAFF. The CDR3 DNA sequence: TGTGCCAGCAGGAACAGGGGTTGGAGCACTGAAGCTTTCTTT. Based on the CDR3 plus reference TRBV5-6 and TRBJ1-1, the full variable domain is DAGVTQSPTHLIKTRGQQVTLRCSPKSGHDTVSWYQQALGQGPQFIFQYYEEEERQRGNFPDRFSGHQFPNYSSELNVNALLLGDSALYLCASRNRGWSTEAFFGQGTRLTVV.